The rows below give T cell receptor beta chains drawn from one sample of a study of blood T cell repertoires in COVID-19. The protocol was immunoSEQ multiplex PCR, while the TCRdb copy is restricted to in-frame clones and leaves out a portion. The sample lists hundreds of thousands of clones, more than 70% occurring once. The material sequenced was PBMCs or T cells enriched from blood (not recorded which). The source of these receptors is a woman in her sixties in a cohort exposed to, infected with or recovered from COVID-19 (not recorded which). The CDR3 runs from the conserved cysteine through the conserved F or W. D genes are given only for firm matches. Clone size is shown for a subset of rows, as once, few, many or a class of expanded clone.

V	J	size	D	CDR3	DNA
TRBV28	TRBJ2-4	-	-	CASSLRGAKNIQYF	TGTGCCAGCAGTTTGCGCGGAGCCAAAAACATTCAGTACTTC
TRBV6-5	TRBJ2-1	-	-	CASSYVQGQEFF	TGTGCCAGCAGTTACGTGCAGGGCCAGGAGTTCTTC
TRBV13	TRBJ2-7	-	-	CASSSVRAYEQYF	TGTGCCAGCAGCTCCGTGAGGGCCTACGAGCAGTACTTC
TRBV6-5	TRBJ1-1	-	TRBD1	CASRDRGRGPEAFF	TGTGCCAGCAGAGACAGGGGGCGCGGCCCTGAAGCTTTCTTT
TRBV30	TRBJ1-4	-	TRBD1	CAWSVGGQGRGEKLFF	TGTGCCTGGAGTGTAGGAGGACAGGGTCGGGGAGAAAAACTGTTTTTT
TRBV5-1	TRBJ2-2	-	-	CASRETGRSAGELFF	TGCGCCAGCAGGGAGACAGGGAGGTCGGCCGGGGAGCTGTTTTTT
TRBV5-8	TRBJ2-2	-	TRBD1	CASSPQGAYTGELFF	TGTGCCAGCAGCCCACAGGGGGCCTACACCGGGGAGCTGTTTTTT
TRBV9	TRBJ2-2	-	-	CASSVGPIGGSNTGELFF	TGTGCCAGCAGCGTAGGCCCTATTGGTGGGAGTAACACCGGGGAGCTGTTTTTT
TRBV5-6	TRBJ2-7	-	TRBD1	CASSLVAGGKYEQYF	TGTGCCAGCAGCTTGGTGGCAGGGGGCAAATACGAGCAGTACTTC
TRBV18	TRBJ2-2	-	TRBD1	CASSPSTGPPNTGELFF	TGTGCCAGCTCACCCTCGACAGGGCCCCCGAACACCGGGGAGCTGTTTTTT
TRBV7-3	TRBJ1-5	-	-	CASSSQPGAQPQHF	TGTGCCAGCTCATCTCAGCCAGGGGCTCAGCCCCAGCATTTT
TRBV7-6	TRBJ2-1	-	-	CASSSRSGSSYNEQFF	TGTGCCAGCAGCTCCCGATCGGGATCCTCCTACAATGAGCAGTTCTTC
TRBV2	TRBJ2-5	-	TRBD1	CASSEQGVMTQYF	TGTGCCAGCAGTGAACAGGGGGTGATGACCCAGTACTTC
TRBV28	TRBJ1-1	-	-	CASKAGGRTEAFF	TGTGCCAGCAAAGCGGGGGGGCGGACTGAAGCTTTCTTT
TRBV15	TRBJ2-1	-	-	CATSRDKQEDEQFF	TGTGCCACCAGCAGAGATAAACAGGAAGATGAGCAGTTCTTC
TRBV21-1	TRBJ2-1	-	-	CASSIGEGDGRYNEQFF	TGTGCCAGCAGCATCGGGGAGGGGGATGGGAGGTACAATGAGCAGTTCTTC
TRBV6-5	TRBJ2-7	-	-	CASRDKWGSYEQYF	TGTGCCAGCAGGGACAAGTGGGGCTCCTACGAGCAGTACTTC
TRBV15	TRBJ2-2	-	TRBD2	CATSYLAENTGELFF	TGTGCCACCAGCTATCTAGCGGAGAACACCGGGGAGCTGTTTTTT
TRBV7-3	TRBJ1-1	-	TRBD1	CASSKLPGQGFVSTEAFF	TGTGCCAGCAGCAAACTGCCGGGACAGGGGTTCGTGAGCACTGAAGCTTTCTTT
TRBV5-4	TRBJ2-2	-	TRBD2	CASSLSLWTSGANTGELFF	TGTGCCAGCAGCTTGAGCCTGTGGACTAGCGGAGCTAACACCGGGGAGCTGTTTTTT
TRBV27	TRBJ1-2	few	-	CASSLWKDKSGYTF	TGTGCCAGCAGTTTATGGAAGGACAAAAGTGGCTACACCTTC
TRBV28	TRBJ2-7	-	-	CASSLPSYEQYF	TGTGCCAGCAGTCTCCCCAGTTACGAGCAGTACTTC
TRBV7-6	TRBJ2-2	-	-	CASSRGSRDGELFF	TGTGCCAGCAGCCGAGGGTCAAGGGACGGGGAGCTGTTTTTT
TRBV28	TRBJ2-6	-	TRBD2	CASSFWGGLSGANVLTF	TGTGCCAGCAGTTTTTGGGGGGGACTCTCTGGGGCCAACGTCCTGACTTTC
TRBV5-1	TRBJ2-7	-	-	CASSLSQGLYEQYF	TGCGCCAGCAGCTTGAGTCAGGGGCTCTACGAGCAGTACTTC
TRBV19	TRBJ1-5	-	TRBD1	CASILTGDSNQPQHF	TGTGCCAGTATCCTGACAGGGGATAGCAATCAGCCCCAGCATTTT
TRBV5-1	TRBJ2-3	-	TRBD2	CASSFGTSGRAVDTQYF	TGCGCCAGCAGCTTCGGGACTAGCGGGAGGGCTGTAGATACGCAGTATTTT
TRBV30	TRBJ1-4	-	-	CAWSVTARGLYNEKLFF	TGTGCCTGGAGTGTTACCGCCCGCGGACTGTATAATGAAAAACTGTTTTTT
TRBV21-1	TRBJ1-5	-	-	CASSRTWDRGGQPQHF	TGTGCCAGCAGCCGAACCTGGGACAGGGGGGGGCAGCCCCAGCATTTT
TRBV27	TRBJ1-2	-	-	CASSLSGRVGYGYTF	TGTGCCAGCAGTTTATCGGGCAGGGTTGGGTATGGCTACACCTTC
TRBV9	TRBJ2-7	-	TRBD2	CASSGLSGGSYEQYF	TGTGCCAGCAGCGGACTTAGCGGGGGATCCTACGAGCAGTACTTC
TRBV5-1	TRBJ2-1	-	TRBD2	CASSLLVSGRGGNEQFF	TGCGCCAGCAGCTTGCTTGTTAGCGGGAGAGGTGGAAATGAGCAGTTCTTC
TRBV2	TRBJ1-4	-	TRBD1	CASSDRGLREKLFF	TGTGCCAGCAGTGACAGGGGGCTTCGGGAAAAACTGTTTTTT
TRBV5-5	TRBJ2-6	-	-	CASAEQAGANVLTF	TGTGCCAGCGCTGAGCAAGCTGGGGCCAACGTCCTGACTTTC
TRBV6-6	TRBJ2-1	-	-	CASSLADPSYNEQFF	TGTGCCAGCAGCTTAGCGGACCCCTCCTACAATGAGCAGTTCTTC
TRBV5-5	TRBJ2-2	once	TRBD1	CASTPTGGRGRPGELFF	TGTGCCAGCACCCCGACCGGGGGCAGGGGGCGCCCCGGGGAGCTGTTTTTT
TRBV28	TRBJ1-2	once	TRBD1	CASRTRTGGNYGYTF	TGTGCCAGCAGAACCCGGACAGGGGGCAACTATGGCTACACCTTC
TRBV4-3	TRBJ2-7	-	TRBD1	CASSQPGQGSEQYF	TGCGCCAGCAGCCAGCCGGGACAGGGATCCGAGCAGTACTTC
TRBV6-5	TRBJ1-5	-	-	CASYRGGGNQPQHF	TGTGCCAGCTATCGGGGGGGTGGCAATCAGCCCCAGCATTTT
TRBV19	TRBJ2-7	once	-	CASSIGRGYSYEQYF	TGTGCCAGTAGTATAGGTAGGGGATACTCCTACGAGCAGTACTTC